A single T cell receptor (beta chain) is shown here with its context. The entry originates in a study of blood T cell repertoires in COVID-19. Study information: PBMCs, B-cell-depleted T cells, or T cells were the source of the cDNA or gDNA that made up the material.

This CDR3 is built from 14 residues. V lost 4 bases to trimming and J lost 6 bases; unmatched junction nucleotides: 9. Germline V gene lookup returns CDR1 SQVTM and CDR2 ANQGSEA. Produced via immunoSEQ multiplex PCR; TCRdb's table is partial and in-frame only. The table lists 200,000 to 300,000 clones, 65% to 90% of them singletons. The rearrangement links TRBV29-1 to TRBJ1-1; 9 bases fit TRBD1. The sequencing sample was made of peripheral blood. The TCR was taken from a man younger than 45 with active or convalescent COVID-19. CDR3 loop: CSVGIGTGTSEAFF. CDR3 sequence (DNA): TGCAGCGTTGGTATTGGGACAGGGACTTCTGAAGCTTTCTTT. Full variable domain (rest looked up from reference TRBV29-1 and TRBJ1-1): SAVISQKPSRDICQRGTSLTIQCQVDSQVTMMFWYRQQPGQSLTLIATANQGSEATYESGFVIDKFPISRPNLTFSTLTVSNMSPEDSSIYLCSVGIGTGTSEAFFGQGTRLTVV.